This entry concerns a single TCR beta chain. Across 20 to 25 US areas, participants ranged in age from roughly 18 to 95 years. Cohorts were determined from participant-reported clinical history. Germline values: CDR1 SGHRS, CDR2 YFSETQ. Trimming at V came to 1 base and at J to 2 bases, leaving 8 bases not matched to a gene. The CDR3 is 17 residues long. In the original workflow: Scientists estimated how many nucleated cells there were by amplifying reference gene primers. Profiled with immunoSEQ multiplex PCR; TCRdb holds only in-frame clones, not every one. V and J calls and clone size are copied from that table; D and trimming were computed from the DNA. The profile shows 400,000 or so clones, around 91% of them singletons. This specimen belongs to a study of blood T cell repertoires in COVID-19. Study-level information: Samples of COVID-19 (acute and convalescent) were obtained from the United States, Italy and Spain.

Source material: PBMCs or T cells enriched from blood (not recorded which). The receptor was isolated from a young man who had recovered from COVID-19. The chain is built from TRBV5-1 and TRBJ2-1; the match to TRBD2 covers 8 bases. DNA for the CDR3: TGCGCCAGCAGCTTGATGTCGGGAGGGATCCCCTACAATGAGCAGTTCTTC. Its translation is CASSLMSGGIPYNEQFF.